The 14 T cell receptor beta chains listed next were all sequenced from one sample in a study of T cell responses to AZD1222 COVID-19 vaccine. Produced via immunoSEQ multiplex PCR; TCRdb's table is partial and in-frame only. The table includes approximately 61,000 clones, about 81% detected once. The sequencing here drew on peripheral blood, taken 28 days after the second AZD1222 dose. Source of these receptors: an adult who received the AZD1222 COVID-19 vaccine.

This clone has just one count. The chain uses TRBV15 and TRBJ2-1, with D perhaps matching TRBD2 (6 bases). The CDR3 has 17 residues. The V gene lost 2 bases and the J gene lost 1 base, with 15 bases spanning the gap. Germline assignment: CDR1 LNHNV and CDR2 YYDKDF (reference sequence). The CDR3 loop is CATSRSGRNPSYNEQFF. The CDR3 region has the DNA TGTGCCACCAGCAGATCGGGGAGGAACCCTTCCTACAATGAGCAGTTCTTC.

The chain couples TRBV5-8 to TRBJ2-1; D is uncertain. Germline CDR1 reads SGHTS; CDR2 reads YDEGEE. The V end lost 0 bases, the J end lost 2 bases, and 12 bases lay between the germline ends. This CDR3 comprises 16 residues. CDR3 coding DNA: TGTGCCAGCAGCTTGGTTGGGGTTACTCCCTACAATGAGCAGTTCTTC. Protein product: CASSLVGVTPYNEQFF. Full variable domain (missing parts from reference TRBV5-8 and TRBJ2-1): EAGVTQSPTHLIKTRGQQATLRCSPISGHTSVYWYQQALGLGLQFLLWYDEGEERNRGNFPPRFSGRQFPNYSSELNVNALELEDSALYLCASSLVGVTPYNEQFFGPGTRLTVL.

In its sample, this clone was seen once. V usage is TRBV5-4 and J usage is TRBJ2-1; 9 positions agree with TRBD2. The CDR3 totals 14 residues. Trimming at V came to 1 base and at J to 11 bases, leaving 7 bases not matched to a gene. The germline V gene encodes CDR1 SGHNT and CDR2 YYREEE (reference sequence). The CDR3 nucleotides are TGTGCCAGCAGCTTGAGGGGACTAGCCGAAAAGCAGTTCTTC. Residues: CASSLRGLAEKQFF.

The chain combines TRBV6-5 with TRBJ1-1, with a weak D call TRBD1 (6 bases). V was pared by 0 bases and J by 5 bases, with 7 bases between. The V gene's germline CDR1 is MNHEY and CDR2 SVGAGI. The CDR3 consists of 13 residues. The chain's CDR3 is CASSYSTGTEAFF. Here the CDR3 DNA reads TGTGCCAGCAGTTACTCTACAGGGACTGAAGCTTTCTTT.

The genes are TRBV5-1 and TRBJ2-1; a possible D gene is TRBD1 (6 bases). Between the trimmed V and J ends, which lost 3 bases and 2 bases, there was a span of 9 bases. This CDR3 has 14 residues. Looked up from germline, CDR1 is SGHRS and CDR2 is YFSETQ. Written as DNA, the CDR3 is TGCGCCAGCAGCTCACAGGGCCCCTACAATGAGCAGTTCTTC. Its translation: CASSSQGPYNEQFF. Complete variable domain (other parts from reference TRBV5-1 and TRBJ2-1): KAGVTQTPRYLIKTRGQQVTLSCSPISGHRSVSWYQQTPGQGLQFLFEYFSETQRNKGNFPGRFSGRQFSNSRSEMNVSTLELGDSALYLCASSSQGPYNEQFFGPGTRLTVL.

Remarks on this clone: The sample holds other DNA sequences that translate to the same CDR3. The chain is built from TRBV3-1 (or the pseudogene TRBV3-2) and TRBJ2-7; D gene unclear. The CDR3 is 11 amino acids. Germline V gene lookup returns CDR1 LGHDT and CDR2 YNNKEL (reference sequence). V dropped 2 bases and J dropped 1 base, with 0 bases sitting between them. CDR3 sequence reads: CASSQSYEQYF. CDR3 coding DNA: TGTGCCAGCAGCCAATCCTACGAGCAGTACTTC.

This sequence joins TRBV27 and TRBJ2-7; D gene ambiguous. Germline V CDR1 and CDR2: MNHEY, SMNVEV (reference sequence). V shed 7 bases and J shed 3 bases, with 16 bases lying between them. The CDR3 has 14 amino acids. The CDR3 DNA reads as TGTGCCAGCAATGAGTCCCGGTTCTTCTACGAGCAGTACTTC. Its translation is CASNESRFFYEQYF.

This clone was detected a few times. V usage is TRBV9 and J usage is TRBJ1-4, with D perhaps matching TRBD1 (5 bases). V was cut by 7 bases and J by 0 bases, with 13 bases left in between. Germline lookup yields CDR1 SGDLS and CDR2 YYNGEE. The CDR3 length is 15 residues. The CDR3 here is CASGLRGATNEKLFF. The CDR3 DNA sequence: TGTGCCAGCGGACTGAGGGGAGCAACTAATGAAAAACTGTTTTTT.

The chain employs TRBV6-5 and TRBJ2-1; a possible D gene is TRBD2 (6 bases). Germline CDR1 reads MNHEY; CDR2 reads SVGAGI. V lost 2 bases and J 0 bases, leaving 11 bases between the germline ends. This CDR3 region has 16 residues. The CDR3, as DNA: TGTGCCAGCAGTTACCTCGGGAGTACCTCCTACAATGAGCAGTTCTTC. Protein sequence: CASSYLGSTSYNEQFF.

The CDR3 sequence is CASSQREGPGNEQFF. The CDR3 DNA reads TGCGCCAGCAGCCAGCGGGAGGGCCCGGGCAATGAGCAGTTCTTC. The chain combines TRBV4-1 with TRBJ2-1; 9 positions match TRBD2. Germline V gives CDR1 MGHRA, CDR2 YSYEKL. After removal of 3 bases from V and 6 bases from J, the junction contained 6 bases not matched to a gene. The CDR3 loop spans 15 amino acids.

A remark on this clone: One end of the junction does not line up with germline, which may come from a read error. This chain joins TRBV6-1 and TRBJ2-7; 8 bases line up with TRBD2. The V gene's germline CDR1 is MNHNS and CDR2 SASEGT. CDR3 length equals 13 residues. This CDR3 reads CASSKAGVKEQYF. The CDR3 nucleotides are TGTGCCAGCAGTAAAGCGGGAGTAAAGGAGCAGTACTTC.

The chain recombines TRBV4-3 with TRBJ2-2, with 12 nucleotides matching TRBD2. Per the germline V gene, CDR1 is LGHNA and CDR2 is YSLEER. Losses at the gene ends were 0 bases for V and 2 bases for J; bases not matched to a gene: 16. The CDR3 contains 22 residues. This CDR3 is CASSQEIGFRASGRANTGELFF. The CDR3 DNA sequence: TGCGCCAGCAGCCAAGAGATAGGGTTTAGGGCTAGCGGGAGGGCCAACACCGGGGAGCTGTTTTTT.

The rearrangement joins TRBV7-3 to TRBJ2-5, with 9 bases matching TRBD2. CDR1 SGHTA and CDR2 FQGTGA come from the germline V gene. The junction had 6 bases not matched to a gene; V was cut back by 5 bases and J by 2 bases. CDR3 length equals 15 residues. Here the CDR3 reads CASSPGTSRQETQYF. The CDR3 region has the DNA TGTGCCAGCAGCCCGGGGACTAGCAGACAAGAGACCCAGTACTTC.

The J gene is TRBJ1-1, the V gene TRBV19; no reliable D call. The CDR3 is 14 residues long. V was shortened by 2 bases and J by 2 bases, with 9 bases between the two germline ends. CDR1 and CDR2 from the germline V gene are LNHDA and SQIVND (reference sequence). The CDR3 bases are TGTGCCAGTAGTATAAATACGGTTAACACTGAAGCTTTCTTT. It encodes CASSINTVNTEAFF.